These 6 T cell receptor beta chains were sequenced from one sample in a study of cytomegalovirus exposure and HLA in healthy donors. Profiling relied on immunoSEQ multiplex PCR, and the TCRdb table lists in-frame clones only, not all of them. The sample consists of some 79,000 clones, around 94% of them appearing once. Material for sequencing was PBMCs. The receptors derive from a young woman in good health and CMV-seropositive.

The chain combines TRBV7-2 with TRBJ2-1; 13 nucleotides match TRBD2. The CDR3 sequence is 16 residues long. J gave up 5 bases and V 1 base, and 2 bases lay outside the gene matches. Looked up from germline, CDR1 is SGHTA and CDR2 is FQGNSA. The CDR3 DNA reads TGTGCCAGCAGCTTAGTAGGGACTAGCGGGGACAATGAGCAGTTCTTC. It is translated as CASSLVGTSGDNEQFF.

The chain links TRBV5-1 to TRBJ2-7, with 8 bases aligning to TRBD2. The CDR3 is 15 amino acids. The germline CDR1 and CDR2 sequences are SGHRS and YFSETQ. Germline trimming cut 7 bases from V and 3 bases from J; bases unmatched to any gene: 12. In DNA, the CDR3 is TGCGCCAGCCGAGAGAATAGCGGGACGGTCTACGAGCAGTACTTC. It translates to CASRENSGTVYEQYF. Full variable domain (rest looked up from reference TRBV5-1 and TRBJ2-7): KAGVTQTPRYLIKTRGQQVTLSCSPISGHRSVSWYQQTPGQGLQFLFEYFSETQRNKGNFPGRFSGRQFSNSRSEMNVSTLELGDSALYLCASRENSGTVYEQYFGPGTRLTVT.

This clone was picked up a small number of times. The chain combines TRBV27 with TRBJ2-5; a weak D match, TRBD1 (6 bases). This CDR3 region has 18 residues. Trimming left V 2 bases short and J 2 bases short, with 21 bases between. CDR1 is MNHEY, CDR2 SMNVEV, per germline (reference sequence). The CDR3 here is CASSLRGGGGPQQETQYF. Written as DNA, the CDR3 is TGTGCCAGCAGTTTAAGAGGAGGTGGGGGCCCGCAGCAAGAGACCCAGTACTTC.

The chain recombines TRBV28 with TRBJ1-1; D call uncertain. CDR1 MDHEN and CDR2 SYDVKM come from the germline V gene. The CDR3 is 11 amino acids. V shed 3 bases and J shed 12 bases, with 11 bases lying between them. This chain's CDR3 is CASSLLGQTFF. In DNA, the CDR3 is TGTGCCAGCAGTTTGCTGGGCCAAACTTTCTTT.

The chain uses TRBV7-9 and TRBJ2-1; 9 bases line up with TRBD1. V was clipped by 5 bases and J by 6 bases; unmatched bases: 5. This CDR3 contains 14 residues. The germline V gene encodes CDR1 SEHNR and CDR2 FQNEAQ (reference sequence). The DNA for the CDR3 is TGTGCCAGCAGCCGGGACAGGGAAGTCAATGAGCAGTTCTTC. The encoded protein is CASSRDREVNEQFF.

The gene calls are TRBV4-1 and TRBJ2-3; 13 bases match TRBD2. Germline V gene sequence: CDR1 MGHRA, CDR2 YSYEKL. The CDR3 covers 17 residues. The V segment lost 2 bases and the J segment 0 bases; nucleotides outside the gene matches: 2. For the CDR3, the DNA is TGCGCCAGCAGCCAAAGACTAGCGGGGGGAAGCACAGATACGCAGTATTTT. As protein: CASSQRLAGGSTDTQYF.